The present T cell receptor beta chain was sequenced within a study of identical twins. This clonotype was counted ten times or more. Its specificity is not known. Germline V gene data show CDR1 as MNHEY and CDR2 as SMNVEV (reference sequence). The CDR3 runs to 17 residues. The junction had 13 bases not matched to a gene; V was cut back by 7 bases and J by 5 bases. Study-level findings and limits: Conclusions relied on cross-sectional statistical analysis, not following the same donors. The abundant beta clonotypes from cord blood had fewer insertions, and memory repertoires had none of this. Twin pairs' shared out-of-frame alpha sequences were enriched in low generation probability. There was more out-of-frame TCR alpha sharing in monozygotic twins than models estimated.

One entry per CDR3 protein results from TCRdb running MiXCR on the 5' RACE reads. The sample lists some 330,000 distinct CDR3 sequences; 9% to 10% were seen once. The chain employs TRBV27 and TRBJ2-2, with 10 bases fitting TRBD1. Sequenced input: naive T cells sorted from blood. This TCR was recovered from a woman aged 45-60 years in good health. The CDR3 sequence: CASKTLTGTGETGELFF. CDR3 nucleotides: TGTGCCAGCAAAACCTTGACCGGGACAGGGGAAACCGGGGAGCTGTTTTTT.